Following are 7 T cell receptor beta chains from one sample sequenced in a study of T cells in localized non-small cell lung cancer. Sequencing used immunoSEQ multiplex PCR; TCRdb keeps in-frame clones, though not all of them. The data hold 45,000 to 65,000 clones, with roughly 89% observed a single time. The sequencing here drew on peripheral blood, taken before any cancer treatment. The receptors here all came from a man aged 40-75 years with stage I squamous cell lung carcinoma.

This chain's CDR3 is CASKSGRNSYEQYF. CDR3 DNA: TGTGCCAGCAAGAGCGGGAGAAACTCCTACGAGCAGTACTTC. The chain uses TRBV5-6 and TRBJ2-7, with 8 bases matching TRBD2. The CDR3 has 14 residues. CDR1 is SGHDT and CDR2 is YYEEEE in the germline V gene. V dropped 6 bases and J dropped 0; count of bases not matched to a gene: 5. Looking up the rest from reference TRBV5-6 and TRBJ2-7 gives the full variable domain: DAGVTQSPTHLIKTRGQQVTLRCSPKSGHDTVSWYQQALGQGPQFIFQYYEEEERQRGNFPDRFSGHQFPNYSSELNVNALLLGDSALYLCASKSGRNSYEQYFGPGTRLTVT.

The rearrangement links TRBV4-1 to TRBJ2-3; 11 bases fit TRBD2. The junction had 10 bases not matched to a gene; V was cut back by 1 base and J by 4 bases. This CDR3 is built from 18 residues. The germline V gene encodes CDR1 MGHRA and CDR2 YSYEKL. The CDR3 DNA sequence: TGCGCCAGCAGCCAAGTCCCCCTTCTAGCGGGAGGCGCAGATACGCAGTATTTT. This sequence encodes CASSQVPLLAGGADTQYF.

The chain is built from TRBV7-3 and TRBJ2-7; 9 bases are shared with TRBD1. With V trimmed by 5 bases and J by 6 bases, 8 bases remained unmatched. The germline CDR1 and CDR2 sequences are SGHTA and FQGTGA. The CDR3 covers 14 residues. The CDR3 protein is CASSTPGQGSEQYF. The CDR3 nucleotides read TGTGCCAGCAGCACTCCGGGACAGGGTTCCGAGCAGTACTTC.

The chain's CDR3 is CASSSRTGRSYNEQFF. DNA of the CDR3: TGTGCCAGCAGCAGTCGGACAGGTCGCTCCTACAATGAGCAGTTCTTC. This rearrangement joins TRBV9 to TRBJ2-1; TRBD1 agrees at 7 bases. CDR1 is SGDLS and CDR2 is YYNGEE in the germline V gene. Trimming cost V 4 bases and J 0 bases; bases outside gene matches: 7. The CDR3 is 16 amino acids.

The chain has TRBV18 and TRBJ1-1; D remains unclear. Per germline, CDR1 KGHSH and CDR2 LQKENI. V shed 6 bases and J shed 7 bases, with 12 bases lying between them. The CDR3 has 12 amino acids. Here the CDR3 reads CASSPPGVEAFF. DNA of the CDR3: TGTGCCAGCTCCCCCCCCGGGGTTGAAGCTTTCTTT.

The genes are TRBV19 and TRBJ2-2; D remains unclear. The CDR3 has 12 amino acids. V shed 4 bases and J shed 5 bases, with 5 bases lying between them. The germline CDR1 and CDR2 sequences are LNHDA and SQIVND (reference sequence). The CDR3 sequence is CASSSGTGELFF. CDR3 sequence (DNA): TGTGCCAGTAGTAGTGGTACCGGGGAGCTGTTTTTT.

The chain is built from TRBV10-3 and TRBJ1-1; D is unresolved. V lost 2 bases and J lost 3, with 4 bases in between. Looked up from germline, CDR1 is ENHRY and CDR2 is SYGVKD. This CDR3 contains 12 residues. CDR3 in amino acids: CAISEDYTEAFF. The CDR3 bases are TGTGCCATCAGTGAGGACTACACTGAAGCTTTCTTT.